The 2 T cell receptor beta chains below all came from one sample that was sequenced in a study of T cell responses to AZD1222 COVID-19 vaccine. TCRdb's copy holds only in-frame clones and misses some; the assay was immunoSEQ multiplex PCR. Here the sample spans about 120,000 clones, 80% to 95% being singletons. The sample in question was peripheral blood, obtained 28 days after the second dose of the MenACWY control vaccine. The receptors were gathered from an adult who received the MenACWY meningococcal vaccine as a control.

The rearrangement links TRBV2 to TRBJ1-3; D gene unclear. Germline CDR1 is SNHLY and CDR2 is FYNNEI. This CDR3 is built from 16 residues. Trimming took 5 bases from V and 0 from J, leaving 14 bases between them. Here the CDR3 DNA reads TGTGCCAGCAGTATGGGGAGAGGGATCTCTGGAAACACCATATATTTT. Its translation: CASSMGRGISGNTIYF.

The chain uses TRBV7-9 and TRBJ1-1, with TRBD1 identical over 7 bases. The CDR3 extends over 13 amino acids. The trim removed 5 bases at V and 5 bases at J, leaving 5 bases unmatched. Germline values: CDR1 SEHNR, CDR2 FQNEAQ (reference sequence). The CDR3 DNA sequence: TGTGCCAGCAGCCCCCCACAGGGGACTGAAGCTTTCTTT. Its translation is CASSPPQGTEAFF.